This T cell receptor beta chain stems from a study of graft-versus-host responses after intestinal transplantation. At the level of the study: Isolated intestinal, liver-intestinal, or multivisceral transplants had been given to the recipients. Anti-thymocyte globulin induction, then tacrolimus and steroids for approximately 3 years, went to all recipients. Study-level results: GvH clones appeared in recipient marrow, some first in ileum or blood. Some patients had graft-donor T cell macrochimerism. In their allografts, the ratios of graft-versus-host to host-versus-graft T cell clones were high.

The protocol was immunoSEQ multiplex PCR, while the TCRdb copy is restricted to in-frame clones and leaves out a portion. The sample has tens of thousands of clones, about 90% seen once. To note about this clone: Its antigen remains unidentified.

CDR1 is MNHNY, CDR2 SVGAGI, per germline (reference sequence). This CDR3 has 15 residues. V was clipped by 6 bases and J by 2 bases, with 17 bases between them. This chain links TRBV6-6 with TRBJ2-7; D gene ambiguous. This clonotype originated in a human patient who received an intestinal transplant, so some T cells may come from the graft donor. Material: PBMCs, obtained almost 320 days after intestinal transplant. The CDR3: CASSPNLDPTYEQYF. The CDR3 nucleotides are TGTGCCAGCAGCCCCAATCTCGACCCTACCTACGAGCAGTACTTC.